The 11 T cell receptor beta chains in this list originate from one sample, sequenced in a study of cytomegalovirus exposure and HLA in healthy donors. Use of 60 Vbeta and 13 Jbeta primers characterized the PCR. Clones were read by immunoSEQ multiplex PCR, and TCRdb kept only the in-frame ones, dropping some. Of 130,000 to 150,000 clones in the sample, 79% are singletons; the top ten hold 6.7%. The specimen sequenced was PBMCs. All receptors come from a woman aged 40 to 50 in good health and CMV-seropositive.

The chain uses TRBV4-1 and TRBJ1-2, with D perhaps matching TRBD1 (6 bases). This CDR3 spans 16 amino acids. The V gene lost 3 bases and the J gene lost 1 base, with 15 bases spanning the gap. The V gene's germline CDR1 is MGHRA and CDR2 YSYEKL. The chain's CDR3 is CASSHRRGSNNYGYTF. In DNA, the CDR3 is TGCGCCAGCAGCCACCGCAGGGGATCCAATAACTATGGCTACACCTTC.

V usage is TRBV9 and J usage is TRBJ2-2, with D maybe TRBD2 (7 bases). The CDR3 is 15 residues long. Germline CDR1 and CDR2: SGDLS and YYNGEE. Trimming removed 2 bases at V and 6 bases at J, with 14 bases between. CDR3 sequence: CASSVGAGAPGELFF. The CDR3 DNA reads TGTGCCAGCAGCGTCGGGGCGGGGGCGCCCGGGGAGCTGTTTTTT. The whole variable domain, filled in from reference TRBV9 and TRBJ2-2, reads DSGVTQTPKHLITATGQRVTLRCSPRSGDLSVYWYQQSLDQGLQFLIQYYNGEERAKGNILERFSAQQFPDLHSELNLSSLELGDSALYFCASSVGAGAPGELFFGEGSRLTVL.

The chain joins TRBV5-6 to TRBJ2-7, with 13 bases identical to TRBD2. From germline, CDR1 is SGHDT and CDR2 YYEEEE. The V and J ends lost 4 bases and 4 bases, in that order; junction bases with no gene match: 8. CDR3 length equals 16 residues. The CDR3 DNA follows: TGTGCCAGCAGCCCCTCACTAGCGGGGGGGCGTTACGAGCAGTACTTC. This translates into CASSPSLAGGRYEQYF.

The rearrangement uses TRBV18 and TRBJ1-1, with D possibly matching TRBD1 (5 bases). V shed 2 bases and J shed 4 bases, with 17 bases lying between them. This CDR3 region has 16 residues. The germline V gene has CDR1 KGHSH and CDR2 LQKENI. As DNA, the CDR3 is TGTGCCAGCTCACCAGGGGGGTTCCGCCGAGGCACTGAAGCTTTCTTT. Amino acids: CASSPGGFRRGTEAFF.

The chain couples TRBV2 to TRBJ2-2, with 9 nucleotides matching TRBD2. This CDR3 comprises 16 residues. Germline CDR1 SNHLY, CDR2 FYNNEI. J was trimmed by 2 bases and V by 7 bases; bases with no gene match: 8. CDR3 coding DNA: TGTGCCAGCACCCTAGAAGGGACTAGCAACACCGGGGAGCTGTTTTTT. It encodes CASTLEGTSNTGELFF.

This chain links TRBV2 with TRBJ1-1, with unresolved D. Germline-derived CDR1 and CDR2 are SNHLY and FYNNEI. Between the trimmed V and J ends, which lost 4 bases and 5 bases, there was a span of 5 bases. There are 11 residues in the CDR3. CDR3 sequence (DNA): TGTGCCAGCAGTGTTCCTACTGAAGCTTTCTTT. Translation: CASSVPTEAFF.

The chain is built from TRBV5-1 and TRBJ1-1, with D hard to call. The CDR3 is made up of 17 amino acids. V lost 6 bases and J lost 1, with 22 bases in between. Germline assignment: CDR1 SGHRS and CDR2 YFSETQ. In DNA, the CDR3 is TGCGCCAGCACCACTGAGGGTCGAGACATGGGGAACACTGAAGCTTTCTTT. Protein product: CASTTEGRDMGNTEAFF.

The chain joins TRBV7-6 to TRBJ2-3, with TRBD2 identical over 9 bases. V lost 1 base to trimming and J lost 2 bases; unmatched junction nucleotides: 1. This CDR3 comprises 15 residues. Germline-derived CDR1 and CDR2 are SGHVS and FNYEAQ. DNA of the CDR3: TGTGCCAGCAGCTTAGAGCGGGGGGTCACAGATACGCAGTATTTT. Amino acid sequence: CASSLERGVTDTQYF.

The CDR3 nucleotides read TGTGCCAGCTCACCAGCCCCCGTTCTAGGCTACACCTTC. This sequence encodes CASSPAPVLGYTF. J is TRBJ1-2 and V is TRBV18, with D hard to call. The CDR3 length is 13 residues. Trimming took off 2 bases at V and 8 bases at J, with 12 bases between the two ends. CDR1 is KGHSH and CDR2 is LQKENI in the germline V gene.

This chain connects TRBV9 to TRBJ1-2; no firm D call. V lost 0 bases to trimming and J lost 4 bases, with 10 bases between them. This CDR3 contains 14 residues. The germline V gene encodes CDR1 SGDLS and CDR2 YYNGEE. CDR3 sequence (DNA): TGTGCCAGCAGCGTAGCACATAAGTCCTATGGCTACACCTTC. Translating gives CASSVAHKSYGYTF.

Concerning this clone itself: In this CDR3 the conserved last residue, phenylalanine or tryptophan, is missing, so a read error is likely. Because the CDR3's place on the DNA is in doubt, the DNA is left out and the CDR3 is given as listed by TCRdb. The chain is built from TRBV29-1 and TRBJ1-6; the table's TRBD1 call for D was not verified on the DNA. From germline, CDR1 is SQVTM and CDR2 ANQGSEA. Ends included, the CDR3 has 10 residues. The chain's CDR3 is CSVEGARSVG.